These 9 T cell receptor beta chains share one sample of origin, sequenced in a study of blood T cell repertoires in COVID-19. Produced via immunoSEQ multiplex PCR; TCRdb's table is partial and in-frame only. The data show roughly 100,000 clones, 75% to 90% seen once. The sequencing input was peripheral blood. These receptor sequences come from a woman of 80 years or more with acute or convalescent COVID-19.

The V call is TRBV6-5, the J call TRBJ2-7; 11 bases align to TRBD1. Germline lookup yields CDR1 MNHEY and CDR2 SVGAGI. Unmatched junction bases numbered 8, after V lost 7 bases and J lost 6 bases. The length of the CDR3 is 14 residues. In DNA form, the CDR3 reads TGTGCCAGCACCCTAAAAGGGACAGGGGGCGAGCAGTACTTC. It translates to CASTLKGTGGEQYF.

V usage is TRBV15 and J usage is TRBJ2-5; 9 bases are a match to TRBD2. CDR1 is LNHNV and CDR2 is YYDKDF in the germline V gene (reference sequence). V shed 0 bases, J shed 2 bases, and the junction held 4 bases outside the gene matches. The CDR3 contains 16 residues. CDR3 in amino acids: CATSREAGGLQETQYF. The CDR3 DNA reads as TGTGCCACCAGCAGAGAAGCGGGGGGCCTGCAAGAGACCCAGTACTTC.

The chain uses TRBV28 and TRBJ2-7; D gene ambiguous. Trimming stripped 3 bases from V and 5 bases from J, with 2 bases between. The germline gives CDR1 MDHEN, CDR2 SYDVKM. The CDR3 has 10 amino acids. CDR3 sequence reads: CASSFDEQYF. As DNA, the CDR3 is TGTGCCAGCAGTTTCGACGAGCAGTACTTC.

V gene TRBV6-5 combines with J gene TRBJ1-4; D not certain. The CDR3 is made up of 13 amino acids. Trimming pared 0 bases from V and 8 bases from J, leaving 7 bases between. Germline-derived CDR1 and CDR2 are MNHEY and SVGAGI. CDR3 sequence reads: CASSYSAEEKLFF. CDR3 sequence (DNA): TGTGCCAGCAGTTACTCGGCAGAAGAAAAACTGTTTTTT.

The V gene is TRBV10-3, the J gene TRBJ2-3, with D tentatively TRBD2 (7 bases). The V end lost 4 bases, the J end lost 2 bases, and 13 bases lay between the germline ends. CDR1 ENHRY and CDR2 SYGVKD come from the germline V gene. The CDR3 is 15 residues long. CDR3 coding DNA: TGTGCCATCAGTGTGGGGGGGGCACCCACAGATACGCAGTATTTT. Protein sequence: CAISVGGAPTDTQYF.

As DNA, the CDR3 is TGCGCCAGCAGCGTGACTAGCGGGGGATACGAGCAGTACTTC. Protein: CASSVTSGGYEQYF. The J gene is TRBJ2-7, the V gene TRBV5-1, with TRBD2 matching 12 bases. CDR3 length: 14 amino acids. V shed 4 bases, J shed 4 bases, and the junction held 3 bases outside the gene matches. Germline V gives CDR1 SGHRS, CDR2 YFSETQ.

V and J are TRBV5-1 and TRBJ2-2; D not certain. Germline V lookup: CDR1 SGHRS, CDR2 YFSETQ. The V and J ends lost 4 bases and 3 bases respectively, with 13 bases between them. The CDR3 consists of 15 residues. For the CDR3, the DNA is TGCGCCAGCAGCGTAGACACCACGTACACCGGGGAGCTGTTTTTT. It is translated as CASSVDTTYTGELFF. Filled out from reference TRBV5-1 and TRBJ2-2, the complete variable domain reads KAGVTQTPRYLIKTRGQQVTLSCSPISGHRSVSWYQQTPGQGLQFLFEYFSETQRNKGNFPGRFSGRQFSNSRSEMNVSTLELGDSALYLCASSVDTTYTGELFFGEGSRLTVL.

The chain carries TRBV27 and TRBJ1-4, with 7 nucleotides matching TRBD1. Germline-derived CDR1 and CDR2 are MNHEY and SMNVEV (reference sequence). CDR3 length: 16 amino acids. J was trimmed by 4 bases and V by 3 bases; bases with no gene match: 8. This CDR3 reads CASSFTSGQLNEKLFF. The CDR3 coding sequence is TGTGCCAGCAGTTTCACCTCGGGACAGCTTAATGAAAAACTGTTTTTT.

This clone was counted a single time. In DNA form, the CDR3 reads TGCGCCAGCAGACCCGGGGAGAACACTGAAGCTTTCTTT. Translating gives CASRPGENTEAFF. The gene calls are TRBV5-1 and TRBJ1-1; D is uncertain. CDR3 length: 13 amino acids. Trimming removed 5 bases from V and 1 base from J, with 9 bases in between. CDR1 SGHRS and CDR2 YFSETQ come from the germline V gene.